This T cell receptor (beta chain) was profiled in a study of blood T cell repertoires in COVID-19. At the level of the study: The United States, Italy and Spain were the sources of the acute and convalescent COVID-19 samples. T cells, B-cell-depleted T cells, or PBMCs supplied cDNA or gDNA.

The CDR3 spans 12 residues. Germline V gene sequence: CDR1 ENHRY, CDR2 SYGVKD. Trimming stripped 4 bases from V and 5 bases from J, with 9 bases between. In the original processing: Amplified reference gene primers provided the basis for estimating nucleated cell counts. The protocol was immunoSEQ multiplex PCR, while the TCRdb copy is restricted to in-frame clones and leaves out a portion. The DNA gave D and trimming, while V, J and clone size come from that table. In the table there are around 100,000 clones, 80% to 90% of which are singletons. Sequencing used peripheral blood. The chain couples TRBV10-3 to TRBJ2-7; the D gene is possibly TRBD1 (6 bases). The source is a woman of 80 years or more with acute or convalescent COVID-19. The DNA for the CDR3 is TGTGCCATCAGTGTTGCAGGGGACGAGCAGTACTTC. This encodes CAISVAGDEQYF.